This T cell receptor (beta chain) was recorded in a study of shared clonotypes between healthy human individuals. Data came from immunoSEQ multiplex PCR; TCRdb stores just in-frame clones and leaves some out. The sample lists 2,500,000 or so clones; more than 90% were seen once. This CDR3 region has 15 residues. Trimming left V 3 bases short and J 6 bases short, with 14 bases between. The germline CDR1 and CDR2 sequences are SEHNR and FQNEAQ (reference sequence). The receptor's source is a young man in good health. The chain recombines TRBV7-9 with TRBJ1-4; no definite D call. The sequenced sample was naive CD4+ T cells sorted from blood. The sample's subset: CD45RA+ positively selected. The CDR3 protein is CASSFGGAEDEKLFF. The CDR3 nucleotides read TGTGCCAGCAGCTTCGGCGGAGCAGAAGATGAAAAACTGTTTTTT.